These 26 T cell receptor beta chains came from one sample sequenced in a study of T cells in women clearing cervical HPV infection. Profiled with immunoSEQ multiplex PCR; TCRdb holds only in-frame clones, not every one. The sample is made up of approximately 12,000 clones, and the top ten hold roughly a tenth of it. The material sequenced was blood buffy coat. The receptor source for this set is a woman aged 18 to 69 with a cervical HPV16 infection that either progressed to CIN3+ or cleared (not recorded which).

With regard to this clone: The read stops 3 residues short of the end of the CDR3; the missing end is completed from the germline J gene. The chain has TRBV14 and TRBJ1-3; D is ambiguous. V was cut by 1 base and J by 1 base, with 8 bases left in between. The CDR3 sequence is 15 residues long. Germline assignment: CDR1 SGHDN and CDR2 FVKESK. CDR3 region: CASSQGLSSGNTIYF. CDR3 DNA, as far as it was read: TGTGCCAGCAGCCAAGGTCTAAGTTCTGGAAACACC.

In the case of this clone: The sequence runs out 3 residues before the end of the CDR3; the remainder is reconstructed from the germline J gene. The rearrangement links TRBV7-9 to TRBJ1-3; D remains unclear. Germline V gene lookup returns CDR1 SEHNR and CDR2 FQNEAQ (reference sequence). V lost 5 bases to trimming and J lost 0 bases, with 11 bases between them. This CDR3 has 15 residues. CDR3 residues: CASSPQFISGNTIYF. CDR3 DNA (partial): TGTGCCAGCAGCCCCCAGTTTATCTCTGGAAACACC.

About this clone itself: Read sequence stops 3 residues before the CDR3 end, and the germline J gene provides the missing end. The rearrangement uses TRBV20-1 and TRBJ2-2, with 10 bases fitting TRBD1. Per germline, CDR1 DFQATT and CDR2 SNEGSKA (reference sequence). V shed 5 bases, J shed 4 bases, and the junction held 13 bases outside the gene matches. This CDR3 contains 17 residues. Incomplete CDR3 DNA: TGCAGTGCTTCCCCCTTTACCGGGACAGGGGTCACCGGGGAG. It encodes CSASPFTGTGVTGE. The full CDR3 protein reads CSASPFTGTGVTGELFF.

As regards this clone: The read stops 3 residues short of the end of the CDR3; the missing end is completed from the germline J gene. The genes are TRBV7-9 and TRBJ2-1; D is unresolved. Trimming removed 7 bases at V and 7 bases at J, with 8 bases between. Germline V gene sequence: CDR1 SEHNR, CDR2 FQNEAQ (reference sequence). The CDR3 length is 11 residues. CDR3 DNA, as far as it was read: TGTGCCAGCAATCAGGTTAATGAG. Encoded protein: CASNQVNE. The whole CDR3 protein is CASNQVNEQFF.

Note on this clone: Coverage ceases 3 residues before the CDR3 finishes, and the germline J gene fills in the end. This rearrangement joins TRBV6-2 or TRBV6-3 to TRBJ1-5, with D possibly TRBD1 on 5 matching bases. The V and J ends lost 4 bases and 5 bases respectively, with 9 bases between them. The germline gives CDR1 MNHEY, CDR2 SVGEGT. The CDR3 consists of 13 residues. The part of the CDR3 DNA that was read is TGTGCCAGCAGTTGGACACCAGATCAGCCC. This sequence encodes CASSWTPDQP. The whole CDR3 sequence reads CASSWTPDQPQHF.

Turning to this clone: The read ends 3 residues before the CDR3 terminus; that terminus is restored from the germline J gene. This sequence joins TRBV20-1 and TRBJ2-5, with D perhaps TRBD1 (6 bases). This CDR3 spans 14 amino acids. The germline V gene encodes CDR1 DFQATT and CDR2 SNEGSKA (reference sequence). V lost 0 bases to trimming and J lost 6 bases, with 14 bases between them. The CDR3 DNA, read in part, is TGCAGTGCTAGAGAAGACACAGGGACCAAGACC. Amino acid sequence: CSAREDTGTKT. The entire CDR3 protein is CSAREDTGTKTQYF.

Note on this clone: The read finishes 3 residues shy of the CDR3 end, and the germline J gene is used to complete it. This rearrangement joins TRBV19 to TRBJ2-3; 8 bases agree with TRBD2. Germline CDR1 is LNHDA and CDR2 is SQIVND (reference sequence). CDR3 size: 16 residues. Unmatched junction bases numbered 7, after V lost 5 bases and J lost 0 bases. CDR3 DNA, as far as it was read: TGTGCCAGTAGTGCAAGCGGGGGAACTAGCACAGATACG. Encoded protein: CASSASGGTSTDT. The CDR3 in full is CASSASGGTSTDTQYF.

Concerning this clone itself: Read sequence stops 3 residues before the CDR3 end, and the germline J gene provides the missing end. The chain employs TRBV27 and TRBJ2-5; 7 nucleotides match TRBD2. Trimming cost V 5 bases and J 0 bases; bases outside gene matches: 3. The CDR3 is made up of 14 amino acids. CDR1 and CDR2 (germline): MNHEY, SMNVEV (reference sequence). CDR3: CASSPRGYQETQYF. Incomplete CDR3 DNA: TGTGCCAGCAGTCCGCGGGGGTACCAAGAGACC.

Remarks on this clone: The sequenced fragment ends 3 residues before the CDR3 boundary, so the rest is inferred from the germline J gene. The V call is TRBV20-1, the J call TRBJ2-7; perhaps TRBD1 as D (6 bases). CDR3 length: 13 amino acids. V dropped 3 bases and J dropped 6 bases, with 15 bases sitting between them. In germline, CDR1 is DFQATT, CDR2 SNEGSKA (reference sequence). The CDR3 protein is CSASHRVKSEQYF. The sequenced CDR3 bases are TGCAGTGCTAGCCACAGGGTTAAATCCGAG.

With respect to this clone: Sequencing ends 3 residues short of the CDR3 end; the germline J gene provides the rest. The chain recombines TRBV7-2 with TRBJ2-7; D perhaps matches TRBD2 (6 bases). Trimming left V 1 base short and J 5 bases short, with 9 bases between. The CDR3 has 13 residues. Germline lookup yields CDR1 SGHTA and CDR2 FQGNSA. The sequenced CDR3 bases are TGTGCCAGCAGCTTAGGAGGCGGGAACGAG. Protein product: CASSLGGGNE. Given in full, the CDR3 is CASSLGGGNEQYF. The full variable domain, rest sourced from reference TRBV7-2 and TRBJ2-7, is GAGVSQSPSNKVTEKGKDVELRCDPISGHTALYWYRQSLGQGLEFLIYFQGNSAPDKSGLPSDRFSAERTGGSVSTLTIQRTQQEDSAVYLCASSLGGGNEQYFGPGTRLTVT.

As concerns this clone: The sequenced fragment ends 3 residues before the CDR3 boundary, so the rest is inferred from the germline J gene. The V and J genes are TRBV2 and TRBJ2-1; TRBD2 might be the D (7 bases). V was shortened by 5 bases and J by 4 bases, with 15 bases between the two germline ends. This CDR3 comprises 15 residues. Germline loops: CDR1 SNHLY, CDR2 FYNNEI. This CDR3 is CASSTRRGPYNEQFF. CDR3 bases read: TGTGCCAGCAGTACCCGGCGGGGGCCTTACAATGAG.

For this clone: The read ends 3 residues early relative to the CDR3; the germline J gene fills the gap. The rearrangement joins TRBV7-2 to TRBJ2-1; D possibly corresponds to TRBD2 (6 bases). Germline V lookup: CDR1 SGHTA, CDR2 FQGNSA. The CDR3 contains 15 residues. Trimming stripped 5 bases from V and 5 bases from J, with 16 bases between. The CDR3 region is CASSLLGLPDNEQFF. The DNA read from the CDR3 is TGTGCCAGCAGCCTCTTGGGACTCCCGGACAATGAG.

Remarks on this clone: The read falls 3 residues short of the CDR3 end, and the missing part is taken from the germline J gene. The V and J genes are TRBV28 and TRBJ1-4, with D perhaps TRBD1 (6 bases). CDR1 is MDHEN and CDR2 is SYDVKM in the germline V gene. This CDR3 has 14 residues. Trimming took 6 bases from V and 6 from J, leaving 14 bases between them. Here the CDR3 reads CASRSQGFYEKLFF. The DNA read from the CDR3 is TGTGCCAGCAGATCACAGGGTTTTTATGAAAAA.

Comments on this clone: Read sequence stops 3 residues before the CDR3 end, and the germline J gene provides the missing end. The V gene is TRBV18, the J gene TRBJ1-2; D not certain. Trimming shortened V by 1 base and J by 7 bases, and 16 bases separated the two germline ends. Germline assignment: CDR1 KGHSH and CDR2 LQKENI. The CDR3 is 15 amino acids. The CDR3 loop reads CASSPLPGTEVGYTF. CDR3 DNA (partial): TGTGCCAGCTCACCACTTCCAGGTACTGAGGTTGGC.

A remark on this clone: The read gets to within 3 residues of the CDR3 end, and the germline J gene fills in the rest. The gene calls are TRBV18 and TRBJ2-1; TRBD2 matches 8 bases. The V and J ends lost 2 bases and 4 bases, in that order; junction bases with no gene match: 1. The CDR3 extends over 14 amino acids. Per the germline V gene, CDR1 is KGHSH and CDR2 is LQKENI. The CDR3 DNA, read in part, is TGTGCCAGCTCACCAACGGGGGGGTACAATGAG. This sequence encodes CASSPTGGYNE. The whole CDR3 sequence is CASSPTGGYNEQFF.

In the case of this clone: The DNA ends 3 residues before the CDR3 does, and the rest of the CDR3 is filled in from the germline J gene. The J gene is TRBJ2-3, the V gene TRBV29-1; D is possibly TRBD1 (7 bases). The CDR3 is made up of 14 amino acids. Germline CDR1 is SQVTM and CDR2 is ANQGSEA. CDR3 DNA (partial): TGCAGCGTGGGAGCAGGAAACTCAGGGGGGACG. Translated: CSVGAGNSGGT. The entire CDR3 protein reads CSVGAGNSGGTQYF.

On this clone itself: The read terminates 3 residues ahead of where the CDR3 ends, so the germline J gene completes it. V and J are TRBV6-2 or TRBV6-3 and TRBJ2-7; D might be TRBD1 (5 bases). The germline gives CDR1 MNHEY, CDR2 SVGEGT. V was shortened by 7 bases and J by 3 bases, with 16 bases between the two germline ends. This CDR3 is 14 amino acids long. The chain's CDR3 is CASTLPGWVYEQYF. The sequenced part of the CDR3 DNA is TGTGCCAGCACCCTGCCAGGGTGGGTCTACGAG.

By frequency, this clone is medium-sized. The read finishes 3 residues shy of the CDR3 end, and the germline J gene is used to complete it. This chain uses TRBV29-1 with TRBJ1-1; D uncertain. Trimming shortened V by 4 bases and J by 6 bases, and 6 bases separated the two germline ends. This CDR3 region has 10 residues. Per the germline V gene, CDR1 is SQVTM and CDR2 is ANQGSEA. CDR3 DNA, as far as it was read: TGCAGCGTTGCCCTCGCTGAA. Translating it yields CSVALAE. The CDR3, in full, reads CSVALAEAFF.

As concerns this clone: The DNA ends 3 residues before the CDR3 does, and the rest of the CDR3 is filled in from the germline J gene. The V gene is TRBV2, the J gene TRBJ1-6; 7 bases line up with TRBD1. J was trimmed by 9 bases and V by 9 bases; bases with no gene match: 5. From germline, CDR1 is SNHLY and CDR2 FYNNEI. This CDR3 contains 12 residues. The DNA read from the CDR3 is TGTGCCAGTGAAGGGGGCGTTTCACCC. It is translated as CASEGGVSP. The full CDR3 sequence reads CASEGGVSPLHF.

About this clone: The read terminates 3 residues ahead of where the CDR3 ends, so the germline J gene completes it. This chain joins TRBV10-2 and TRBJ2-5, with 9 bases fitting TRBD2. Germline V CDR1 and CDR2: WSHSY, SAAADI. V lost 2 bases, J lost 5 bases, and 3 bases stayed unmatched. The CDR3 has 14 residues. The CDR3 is CASSEGLASETQYF. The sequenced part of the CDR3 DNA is TGCGCCAGCAGTGAGGGACTAGCGTCCGAGACC.

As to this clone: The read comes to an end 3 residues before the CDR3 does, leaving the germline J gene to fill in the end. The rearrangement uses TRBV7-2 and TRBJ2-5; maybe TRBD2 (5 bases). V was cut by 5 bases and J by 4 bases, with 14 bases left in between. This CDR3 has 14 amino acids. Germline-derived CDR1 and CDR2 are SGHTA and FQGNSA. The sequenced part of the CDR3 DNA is TGTGCCAGCAGCCTCGGCAGGAGGTCAGAGACC. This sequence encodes CASSLGRRSET. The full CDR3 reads CASSLGRRSETQYF. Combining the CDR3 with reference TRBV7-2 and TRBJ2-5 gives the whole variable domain GAGVSQSPSNKVTEKGKDVELRCDPISGHTALYWYRQSLGQGLEFLIYFQGNSAPDKSGLPSDRFSAERTGGSVSTLTIQRTQQEDSAVYLCASSLGRRSETQYFGPGTRLLVL.

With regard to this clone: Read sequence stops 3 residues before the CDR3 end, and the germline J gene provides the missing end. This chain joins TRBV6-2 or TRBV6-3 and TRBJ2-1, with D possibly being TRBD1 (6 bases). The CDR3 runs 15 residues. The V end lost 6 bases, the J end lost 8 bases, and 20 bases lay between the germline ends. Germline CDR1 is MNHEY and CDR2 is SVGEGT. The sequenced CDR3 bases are TGTGCCAGCAGCAGGGGACCGCCAGCGGCCCATGAG. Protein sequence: CASSRGPPAAHE. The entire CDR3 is CASSRGPPAAHEQFF.

Incomplete CDR3 DNA: TGTGCCATCAGTGCCTTACAGGGAGAAGGTTCACCG. Its protein product is CAISALQGEGSP. The complete CDR3 sequence is CAISALQGEGSPLFF. The J gene is TRBJ2-2, the V gene TRBV10-3; TRBD1 might be the D (6 bases). The missing CDR3 end, 3 residues past where the read stops, is filled in from the germline J gene. Germline V gene lookup returns CDR1 ENHRY and CDR2 SYGVKD. The CDR3 spans 15 residues.

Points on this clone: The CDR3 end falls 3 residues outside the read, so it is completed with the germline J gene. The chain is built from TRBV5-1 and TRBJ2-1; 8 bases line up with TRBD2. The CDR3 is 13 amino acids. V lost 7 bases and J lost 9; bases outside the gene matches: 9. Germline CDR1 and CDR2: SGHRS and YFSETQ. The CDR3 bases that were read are TGCGCCAGCGGGGGACTAGGTGACGGTGAG. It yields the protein CASGGLGDGE. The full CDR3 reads CASGGLGDGEQFF.

Incomplete CDR3 DNA: TGTGCCAGTAGTTTTTCGACAGGGTATGCCTACGAC. This sequence encodes CASSFSTGYAYD. The entire CDR3 protein is CASSFSTGYAYDYTF. This sequence joins TRBV19 and TRBJ1-2, with TRBD1 matching 7 bases. From the germline J gene comes the end of the CDR3, since the read stops 3 residues before it. The CDR3 is 15 amino acids. CDR1 and CDR2 (germline): LNHDA, SQIVND (reference sequence).

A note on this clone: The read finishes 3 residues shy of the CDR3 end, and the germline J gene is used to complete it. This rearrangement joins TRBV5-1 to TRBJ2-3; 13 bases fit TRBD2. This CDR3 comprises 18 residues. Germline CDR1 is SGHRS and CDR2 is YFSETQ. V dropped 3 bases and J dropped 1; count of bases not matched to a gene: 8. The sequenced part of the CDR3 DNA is TGCGCCAGCAGCTACTCCGGGACTAGCGGGGCCCGCACAGATACG. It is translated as CASSYSGTSGARTDT. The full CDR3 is CASSYSGTSGARTDTQYF.